The source of this TCR beta chain is a study of cytomegalovirus exposure and HLA in healthy donors. Findings and caveats of the study: The likely explanation for a cluster of highly shared sequence variants was sequencing artifact.

Comments on this clone: The antigen remains undetermined.

The PCR was carried out with 60 Vbeta primers and 13 Jbeta primers. The assay was immunoSEQ multiplex PCR, and TCRdb's table has in-frame clones only and misses some. The sample consists of under 100,000 clones, about 70% of them appearing once. Sequenced material: PBMCs. The TCR comes from a human donor in good health.

The CDR3 here is CASSVLAGGPRETQYF. Written as DNA, the CDR3 is TGTGCCAGCAGCGTCCTAGCGGGGGGGCCACGGGAGACCCAGTACTTC. The chain joins TRBV7-7 to TRBJ2-5; 12 positions match TRBD2. J was trimmed by 5 bases and V by 5 bases; bases with no gene match: 9. Germline V lookup: CDR1 SSHAT, CDR2 FNYEAQ (reference sequence). The CDR3 loop spans 16 amino acids.